These 5 T cell receptor beta chains share one sample of origin, sequenced in a study of response to subunit inactivated influenza vaccine. Each CDR3 protein is one row after TCRdb ran MiXCR on the RT-PCR reads. Of about 580,000 distinct CDR3 sequences listed, about 14% are singletons. This sample comprised PBMCs from blood, obtained roughly 12 days after vaccination. The source of these receptors is a man aged 50 or older who received an inactivated influenza vaccine.

The V gene is TRBV5-1, the J gene TRBJ2-5; 7 bases line up with TRBD1. This CDR3 has 17 residues. Germline V gives CDR1 SGHRS, CDR2 YFSETQ. V shed 7 bases, J shed 4 bases, and the junction held 19 bases outside the gene matches. CDR3 amino acids: CASGAGTAHLVGETQYF. The CDR3 DNA sequence: TGCGCCAGCGGGGCTGGGACAGCTCACCTAGTAGGAGAGACCCAGTACTTC.

This rearrangement joins TRBV20-1 to TRBJ1-1; no definite D call. CDR1 DFQATT and CDR2 SNEGSKA come from the germline V gene (reference sequence). The CDR3 extends over 14 amino acids. Trimming took 2 bases from V and 1 from J, leaving 11 bases between them. CDR3 nucleotide sequence: TGCAGTGCTAGACCCGGCGGCCCGAACACTGAAGCTTTCTTT. As protein: CSARPGGPNTEAFF.

Concerning this clonotype: A junction end diverges from the germline sequence, so it may reflect a read error. V is TRBV15 and J is TRBJ2-7; D might be TRBD2 (6 bases). Germline V CDR1 and CDR2: LNHNV, YYDKDF (reference sequence). The length of the CDR3 is 15 residues. CDR3: CATSREPGTAYEQYF. DNA of the CDR3: TGTGCCACTAGCAGAGAACCAGGGACTGCCTACGAGCAGTACTTC.

A few counts support this clonotype. The genes are TRBV5-1 and TRBJ2-5, with D tentatively TRBD2 (5 bases). Germline lookup yields CDR1 SGHRS and CDR2 YFSETQ. The V gene lost 5 bases and the J gene lost 5 bases, with 13 bases spanning the gap. The length of the CDR3 is 13 residues. CDR3 sequence: CASSTGSTETQYF. The CDR3, as DNA: TGCGCCAGCAGTACGGGGTCAACGGAGACCCAGTACTTC.

V usage is TRBV20-1 and J usage is TRBJ2-1; 7 nucleotides agree with TRBD1. This CDR3 spans 13 amino acids. V trimming: 1 base; J trimming: 5 bases; junction bases outside the gene matches: 2. Germline V lookup: CDR1 DFQATT, CDR2 SNEGSKA (reference sequence). In DNA form, the CDR3 reads TGCAGTGCTAGAGGGGACAGTAACAATGAGCAGTTCTTC. Protein: CSARGDSNNEQFF.